This passage covers 26 T cell receptor beta chains from one sample sequenced in a study of blood T cell repertoires in COVID-19. TCRdb keeps only in-frame clones here, not all; method: immunoSEQ multiplex PCR. The data show about 180,000 clones, 86% seen once. The source material was PBMCs or T cells enriched from blood (not recorded which). These receptors were obtained from a woman younger than 45 who had recovered from COVID-19.

The chain combines TRBV10-2 with TRBJ1-2; TRBD1 aligns across 9 bases. Trimming cost V 3 bases and J 7 bases; bases outside gene matches: 9. Germline CDR1 reads WSHSY; CDR2 reads SAAADI. This CDR3 is 15 amino acids long. This CDR3 is CASSDPNRGRGGYTF. DNA of the CDR3: TGCGCCAGCAGTGACCCGAACAGGGGGCGGGGTGGCTACACCTTC.

The chain has TRBV4-1 and TRBJ2-3; D may be TRBD2 (6 bases). The CDR3 is 17 residues long. Trimming removed 2 bases from V and 2 bases from J, with 17 bases in between. Germline V lookup: CDR1 MGHRA, CDR2 YSYEKL. The CDR3, as DNA: TGCGCCAGCAGCCAAACGTTGGCGGAGGGGTCCACAGATACGCAGTATTTT. Translated: CASSQTLAEGSTDTQYF.

The gene calls are TRBV10-3 and TRBJ2-7; D not certain. CDR3 size: 13 residues. Trimming stripped 4 bases from V and 2 bases from J, with 9 bases between. Germline CDR1 ENHRY, CDR2 SYGVKD. CDR3 DNA sequence: TGTGCCATCAGTGGGAGTGGAACCTACGAGCAGTACTTC. Encoded protein: CAISGSGTYEQYF.

V gene TRBV28 combines with J gene TRBJ2-3; D is possibly TRBD1 (6 bases). This CDR3 region has 14 residues. Germline lookup yields CDR1 MDHEN and CDR2 SYDVKM. Trimming stripped 6 bases from V and 6 bases from J, with 16 bases between. The CDR3 is CASSWTAQGDTQYF. CDR3 bases: TGTGCCAGCAGCTGGACAGCCCAAGGGGATACGCAGTATTTT.

The chain recombines TRBV7-9 with TRBJ1-5; D is undetermined. The V gene's germline CDR1 is SEHNR and CDR2 FQNEAQ (reference sequence). Trimming cost V 8 bases and J 4 bases, with 12 bases left between them. CDR3 size: 13 residues. The CDR3 sequence: CASAPEWNQPQHF. The CDR3 DNA reads as TGTGCCAGCGCGCCCGAGTGGAATCAGCCCCAGCATTTT.

The chain joins TRBV14 to TRBJ2-7, with 11 nucleotides matching TRBD2. Germline values: CDR1 SGHDN, CDR2 FVKESK. This CDR3 is 15 amino acids long. V gave up 5 bases and J gave up 2 bases; unmatched junction bases: 5. The CDR3 region is CASSDLAGGPYEQYF. The CDR3 region has the DNA TGTGCCAGCAGCGATTTAGCGGGAGGGCCCTACGAGCAGTACTTC.

V usage is TRBV4-2 and J usage is TRBJ1-2; 8 nucleotides agree with TRBD1. The junction had 5 bases not matched to a gene; V was cut back by 0 bases and J by 8 bases. CDR3 size: 14 residues. Germline V CDR1 and CDR2: LGHNA, YNFKEQ. CDR3 loop: CASSQDQGARGYTF. DNA for the CDR3: TGTGCCAGCAGCCAAGATCAGGGGGCGAGGGGCTACACCTTC.

This sequence joins TRBV30 and TRBJ1-1; 8 bases fit TRBD1. After removal of 3 bases from V and 3 bases from J, the junction contained 12 bases not matched to a gene. Germline V gene data show CDR1 as GTSNPN and CDR2 as SVGIG (reference sequence). This CDR3 comprises 16 residues. This CDR3 is CAWRVQGAGKDTEAFF. The CDR3 DNA reads TGTGCCTGGAGAGTTCAGGGGGCAGGGAAGGACACTGAAGCTTTCTTT.

The rearrangement uses TRBV24-1 and TRBJ2-5, with 10 bases lining up with TRBD1. Germline CDR1 and CDR2: KGHDR and SFDVKD. The CDR3 is made up of 16 amino acids. J lost 3 bases, V lost 4 bases, and 7 bases had no gene match. CDR3 protein: CATSDRGTGEEETQYF. DNA of the CDR3: TGTGCCACCAGTGACCGCGGGACAGGGGAGGAAGAGACCCAGTACTTC.

The rearrangement joins TRBV28 to TRBJ1-2; D may be TRBD1 (5 bases). V dropped 8 bases and J dropped 5 bases, with 15 bases sitting between them. The CDR3 length is 13 residues. Germline CDR1 MDHEN, CDR2 SYDVKM. This CDR3 is CASERGNRYGYTF. The DNA of the CDR3 is TGTGCCAGCGAGCGGGGGAACCGATATGGCTACACCTTC.

The chain carries TRBV6-6 and TRBJ2-1; unclear D gene. The CDR3 has 16 residues. Germline loops: CDR1 MNHNY, CDR2 SVGAGI (reference sequence). Trimming removed 7 bases at V and 2 bases at J, with 18 bases between. The DNA of the CDR3 is TGTGCCAGCACTCGATACGATATGGCCCCCTACAATGAGCAGTTCTTC. Its translation: CASTRYDMAPYNEQFF.

The genes are TRBV9 and TRBJ2-7; 9 bases line up with TRBD1. The CDR3 contains 14 residues. Germline CDR1 SGDLS, CDR2 YYNGEE. V gave up 0 bases and J gave up 5 bases; unmatched junction bases: 3. CDR3 nucleotide sequence: TGTGCCAGCAGCGTAGGGACAGGGGTCCACGAGCAGTACTTC. Translating gives CASSVGTGVHEQYF. Using reference TRBV9 and TRBJ2-7 for the parts outside the CDR3, the full variable domain is DSGVTQTPKHLITATGQRVTLRCSPRSGDLSVYWYQQSLDQGLQFLIQYYNGEERAKGNILERFSAQQFPDLHSELNLSSLELGDSALYFCASSVGTGVHEQYFGPGTRLTVT.

There are a few counts of this clone. The chain links TRBV28 to TRBJ2-1; TRBD2 matches 9 bases. Germline CDR1 is MDHEN and CDR2 is SYDVKM. V lost 3 bases to trimming and J lost 5 bases; unmatched junction nucleotides: 8. The CDR3 consists of 16 residues. The CDR3 spells CASSFLAGRWDNEQFF. CDR3 DNA sequence: TGTGCCAGCAGTTTTCTAGCGGGGAGATGGGACAATGAGCAGTTCTTC.

The V call is TRBV19, the J call TRBJ2-7, with a weak D call TRBD1 (6 bases). CDR3 size: 15 residues. Germline CDR1 reads LNHDA; CDR2 reads SQIVND (reference sequence). Trimming pared 7 bases from V and 1 base from J, leaving 17 bases between. The CDR3 sequence is CASTSRDKGSYEQYF. The CDR3 DNA reads as TGTGCCAGTACTTCCCGGGACAAGGGATCCTACGAGCAGTACTTC.

The chain has TRBV12-3 or TRBV12-4 and TRBJ2-2; 8 nucleotides match TRBD1. Trimming at V came to 6 bases and at J to 7 bases, leaving 4 bases not matched to a gene. CDR3 size: 13 residues. CDR3 sequence: CASSSTGDGELFF. Written as DNA, the CDR3 is TGTGCCAGCAGCTCGACAGGGGACGGGGAGCTGTTTTTT.

Points on this clone: Other DNA sequences from this sample encode an identical CDR3 as well. The gene calls are TRBV6-5 and TRBJ2-7, with 11 bases lining up with TRBD2. The CDR3 loop spans 13 amino acids. The V gene's germline CDR1 is MNHEY and CDR2 SVGAGI. With V trimmed by 8 bases and J by 3 bases, 3 bases remained unmatched. Here the CDR3 reads CASGLAGLYEQYF. The CDR3 bases are TGTGCCAGCGGACTAGCGGGTCTCTACGAGCAGTACTTC.

V and J are TRBV28 and TRBJ1-2; 12 positions agree with TRBD1. CDR1 and CDR2 (germline): MDHEN, SYDVKM. The V gene end was trimmed by 5 bases and the J gene end by 8 bases; junction bases not matched to a gene: 15. The CDR3 runs 17 residues. DNA for the CDR3: TGTGCCAGCAGTCCCCTCGGGACAGGGGGCGTTCGCCGGGGCTACACCTTC. Encoded protein: CASSPLGTGGVRRGYTF.

The CDR3 is CASSIGEGYEQYF. The CDR3 DNA is TGTGCCAGTAGTATAGGGGAGGGCTACGAGCAGTACTTC. This rearrangement joins TRBV19 to TRBJ2-7; the match to TRBD2 covers 7 bases. This CDR3 has 13 amino acids. V dropped 1 base and J dropped 3; count of bases not matched to a gene: 0. Germline V gene lookup returns CDR1 LNHDA and CDR2 SQIVND (reference sequence).

The rearrangement joins TRBV27 to TRBJ2-4; tentatively, D is TRBD2 (7 bases). The germline V and J ends were trimmed by 3 bases and 1 base, with 10 bases remaining between them. The CDR3 is 15 residues long. The V gene's germline CDR1 is MNHEY and CDR2 SMNVEV (reference sequence). The CDR3, as DNA: TGTGCCAGCAGTTTGGGGGGGCAGGCCAAAAACATTCAGTACTTC. Translation: CASSLGGQAKNIQYF.

The gene calls are TRBV6-1 and TRBJ2-7, with D unclear. This CDR3 has 17 amino acids. The germline V gene has CDR1 MNHNS and CDR2 SASEGT. V lost 3 bases and J 1 base, leaving 19 bases between the germline ends. CDR3 residues: CASSDQLVLRWSYEQYF. As DNA, the CDR3 is TGTGCCAGCAGTGATCAACTGGTTTTGCGCTGGTCCTACGAGCAGTACTTC.

V is TRBV24-1 and J is TRBJ2-1; no definite D call. Germline lookup yields CDR1 KGHDR and CDR2 SFDVKD. V lost 8 bases to trimming and J lost 6 bases, with 10 bases between them. This CDR3 comprises 12 residues. The CDR3 here is CATTLTGNEQFF. The CDR3 DNA is TGTGCCACCACCCTCACCGGCAATGAGCAGTTCTTC.

This chain's CDR3 is CASSGGREKLFF. The CDR3 DNA sequence: TGTGCCAGCTCAGGGGGCCGTGAAAAACTGTTTTTT. The chain employs TRBV28 and TRBJ1-4, with 8 bases aligning to TRBD1. In germline, CDR1 is MDHEN, CDR2 SYDVKM. V lost 8 bases and J lost 7; bases outside the gene matches: 3. This CDR3 region has 12 residues.

The chain links TRBV2 to TRBJ2-3; unclear D gene. Trimming took off 2 bases at V and 8 bases at J, with 5 bases between the two ends. The germline V gene has CDR1 SNHLY and CDR2 FYNNEI. The CDR3 is 11 residues long. The CDR3 DNA reads as TGTGCCAGCAGTGAAAGAGGTACGCAGTATTTT. Residues: CASSERGTQYF. The complete variable domain, with remaining parts taken from reference TRBV2 and TRBJ2-3, reads EPEVTQTPSHQVTQMGQEVILRCVPISNHLYFYWYRQILGQKVEFLVSFYNNEISEKSEIFDDQFSVERPDGSNFTLKIRSTKLEDSAMYFCASSERGTQYFGPGTRLTVL.

The chain carries TRBV28 and TRBJ2-2; 8 bases align to TRBD2. The CDR3 is 16 amino acids. Germline-derived CDR1 and CDR2 are MDHEN and SYDVKM. The J segment lost 5 bases and the V segment lost 3 bases, leaving 8 bases of the junction unmatched. CDR3 in amino acids: CASSFQGLEWTGELFF. CDR3 coding DNA: TGTGCCAGCAGTTTCCAGGGACTAGAATGGACCGGGGAGCTGTTTTTT.

V gene TRBV2 combines with J gene TRBJ2-7, with 7 bases matching TRBD1. Per germline, CDR1 SNHLY and CDR2 FYNNEI. This CDR3 contains 14 residues. Trimming at V came to 8 bases and at J to 6 bases, leaving 13 bases not matched to a gene. The CDR3 sequence: CASDANEGAGEQYF. The DNA for the CDR3 is TGTGCCAGCGATGCTAACGAGGGGGCGGGCGAGCAGTACTTC. The whole variable domain, filled in from reference TRBV2 and TRBJ2-7, reads EPEVTQTPSHQVTQMGQEVILRCVPISNHLYFYWYRQILGQKVEFLVSFYNNEISEKSEIFDDQFSVERPDGSNFTLKIRSTKLEDSAMYFCASDANEGAGEQYFGPGTRLTVT.

This chain joins TRBV13 and TRBJ1-5; tentative D call: TRBD1 (6 bases). The CDR3 is made up of 13 amino acids. Per germline, CDR1 PRHDT and CDR2 FYEKMQ (reference sequence). V lost 5 bases and J lost 6, with 11 bases in between. The CDR3 is CASSVQGTQPQHF. The CDR3, as DNA: TGTGCCAGCAGCGTACAGGGTACTCAGCCCCAGCATTTT.